This T cell receptor beta chain was observed in a study of read filtering for tumor transcriptome and immune sequencing. About the research overall: Patients were 16 to 20 male and some 15 female, mean age roughly 70 years, range roughly 47 to 85.

From about 400 ng of RNA, a library with molecular barcoded alpha/delta and beta/gamma adaptors was made. In TCRdb, the reads were re-called with MiXCR into one record per CDR3 protein. The table records about 46,000 distinct CDR3 sequences, 12% of them present only once. General observations from the study: Even smaller IR-seq throughput identified most shared clonotypes.

Per the germline V gene, CDR1 is SEHNR and CDR2 is FQNEAQ (reference sequence). The CDR3 sequence is 14 residues long. Trimming shortened V by 3 bases and J by 7 bases, and 12 bases separated the two germline ends. This clonotype was found many times. Its antigen is currently unknown. The sequenced sample consisted of a population of CD138-negative cells sorted from bone marrow. The TCR was taken from a donor older than 35 with multiple myeloma. V usage is TRBV7-9 and J usage is TRBJ2-2; tentatively, D is TRBD2 (6 bases). CDR3 DNA: TGTGCCAGCAGCTTGGAGGGGACGATCGGGGAGCTGTTTTTT. Its protein product is CASSLEGTIGELFF.